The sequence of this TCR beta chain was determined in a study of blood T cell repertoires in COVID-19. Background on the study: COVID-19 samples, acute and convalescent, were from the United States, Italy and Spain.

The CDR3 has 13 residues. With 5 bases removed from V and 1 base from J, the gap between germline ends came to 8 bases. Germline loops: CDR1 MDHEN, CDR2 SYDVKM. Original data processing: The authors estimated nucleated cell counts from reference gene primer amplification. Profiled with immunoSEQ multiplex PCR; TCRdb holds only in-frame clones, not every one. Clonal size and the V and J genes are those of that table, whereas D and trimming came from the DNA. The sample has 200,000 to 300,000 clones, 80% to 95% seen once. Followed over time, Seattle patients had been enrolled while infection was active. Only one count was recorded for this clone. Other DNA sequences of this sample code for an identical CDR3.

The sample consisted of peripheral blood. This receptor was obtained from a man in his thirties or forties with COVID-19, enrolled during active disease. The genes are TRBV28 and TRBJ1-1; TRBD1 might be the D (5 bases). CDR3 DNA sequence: TGTGCCAGCAGTACCACAGGGAACACTGAAGCTTTCTTT. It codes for CASSTTGNTEAFF.